This entry is about one T cell receptor beta chain. The antigen remains undetermined. PCR primers comprised 60 Vbeta and 13 Jbeta primers. The data were produced by immunoSEQ multiplex PCR, yet TCRdb's version contains in-frame clones alone and is incomplete. Here the sample spans about 120,000 clones, over 75% being singletons. This entry comes from a study of cytomegalovirus exposure and HLA in healthy donors. General observations from the study: In a later analysis, common viral pathogens appeared linked to several of the most significant clusters.

CDR3 length equals 13 residues. The ends were cut back, 2 bases at V and 1 base at J, with 3 bases in the middle. Germline V gene sequence: CDR1 MNHEY, CDR2 SVGAGI. The sample was PBMCs. The chain recombines TRBV6-5 with TRBJ1-5; D uncertain. The receptor was isolated from a woman in her late teens or twenties in good health and CMV-seronegative. The CDR3 nucleotides read TGTGCCAGCAGTTACCAGAGCAATCAGCCCCAGCATTTT. This translates into CASSYQSNQPQHF.